The sequence of this TCR beta chain was determined in a study of graft-versus-host responses after intestinal transplantation (dated by TCRdb to the early 2020s). With respect to the entire study: Multivisceral, liver-intestinal, or isolated intestinal transplants were received by the recipients. Every recipient was given anti-thymocyte globulin induction, then maintenance tacrolimus and steroids for around three years. After intestinal transplantation, graft-versus-host and host-versus-graft alloreactive T cell clones were followed in the graft, circulation and bone marrow using bulk TCR-beta CDR3 sequencing. Alloreactive clones were identified by sequencing pre-transplant mixed lymphocyte reaction products and comparing them with unstimulated pre-transplant donor and recipient T cells. The cohort enrolled about 23 intestinal transplant recipients, one of whom was a retransplant, and a few patients without pretransplant specimens were excluded. A peak of at least 4% donor T cells among recipient peripheral blood mononuclear cells was the definition used for donor T cell macrochimerism. Instead of going to the commercial service, samples from a few later patients were sequenced in-house on an Illumina MiSeq and processed with MiXCR. The paper as a whole reports these results and caveats: Early after transplant, peak levels of circulating GvH clones were found to be associated with declines in HvG clones. GvH clones were detected in recipient bone marrow, and some appeared earlier in ileal mucosa or blood, consistent with an intestinal mucosal origin. In patients with donor T cell macrochimerism, the allografts had high GvH to HvG T cell clonal ratios. The relatively low number and heterogeneity of intestinal transplant patients limited the conclusions.

Blood samples were collected up to 4 times in the first month after transplant and then at least monthly when available. The germline V gene gives CDR1 as MNHEY and CDR2 as SVGAGI. There are 16 amino acids in the CDR3, from cysteine to phenylalanine inclusive. Left in the record is the CDR3 DNA by itself, 48 bases read in frame from the first base. Trimmed from V: 0 bases; trimmed from J: 7 bases; junction bases lacking a gene match: 9. The method was the immunoSEQ multiplex PCR assay. Adaptive Biotechnologies carried out high-throughput TCR-beta CDR3 sequencing of genomic DNA for most patients. The authors' pipeline ran thus. TCR sequencing data for around 20 patients were retrieved from Adaptive's ImmunoSEQ software; three other patients were processed with MiXCR and VDJtools. Because the origin of CDR3 nucleotide sequences shared between donor and recipient could not be assigned, those sequences were removed. At least 2-fold expansion over unstimulated cells and a minimum CFSE-low frequency of 0.002% (template counts) or 0.001% (read counts) were required for clones to be classified as alloreactive. A clone was considered mappable if detected in the sequenced pre-transplant spleen, lymph node, or MLR CFSE-low populations of the donor or recipient. The cumulative frequency of alloreactive clones was calculated as a percentage of all sequences, weighted by copy number. What TCRdb holds here is the immuneACCESS table cut down to in-frame rearrangements. Part of the clones is not present; checked against another copy, under half of the missing clones reflect an unresolved V gene, and the others are unexplained. V and J calls and clone size follow that table, whereas D and trimming were derived from the DNA. The sample table lists under 80,000 clones, over 80% of them with a count of one. Jointly, the top ten make up approximately 0.64% of the sample.

On this clone itself: Which antigen it targets is not known. Base qualities are not provided; no much larger clone lies one nucleotide away.

This sequence was found in a human patient who received an intestinal transplant, so some T cells may come from the graft donor. This specimen consisted of PBMCs, obtained 98 days after intestinal transplantation. The rearrangement combines TRBV6-5 with TRBJ1-5, with 7 middle bases fitting TRBD1. The CDR3: CASSYSATGMAQPQHF. The bases read TGTGCCAGCAGTTACTCGGCGACAGGGATGGCCCAGCCCCAGCATTTT.